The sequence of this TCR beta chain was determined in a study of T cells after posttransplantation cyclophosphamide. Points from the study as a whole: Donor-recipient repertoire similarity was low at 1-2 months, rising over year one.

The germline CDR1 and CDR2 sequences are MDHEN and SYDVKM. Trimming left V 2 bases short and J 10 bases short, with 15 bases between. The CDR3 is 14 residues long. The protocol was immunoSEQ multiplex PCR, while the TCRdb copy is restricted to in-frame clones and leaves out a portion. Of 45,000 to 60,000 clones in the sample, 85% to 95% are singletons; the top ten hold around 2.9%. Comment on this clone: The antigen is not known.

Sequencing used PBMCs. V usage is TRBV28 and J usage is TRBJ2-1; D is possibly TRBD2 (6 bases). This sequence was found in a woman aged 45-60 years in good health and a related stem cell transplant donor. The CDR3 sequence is CASSLGAGQIEQFF. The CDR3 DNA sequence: TGTGCCAGCAGTTTAGGAGCGGGCCAAATCGAGCAGTTCTTC.